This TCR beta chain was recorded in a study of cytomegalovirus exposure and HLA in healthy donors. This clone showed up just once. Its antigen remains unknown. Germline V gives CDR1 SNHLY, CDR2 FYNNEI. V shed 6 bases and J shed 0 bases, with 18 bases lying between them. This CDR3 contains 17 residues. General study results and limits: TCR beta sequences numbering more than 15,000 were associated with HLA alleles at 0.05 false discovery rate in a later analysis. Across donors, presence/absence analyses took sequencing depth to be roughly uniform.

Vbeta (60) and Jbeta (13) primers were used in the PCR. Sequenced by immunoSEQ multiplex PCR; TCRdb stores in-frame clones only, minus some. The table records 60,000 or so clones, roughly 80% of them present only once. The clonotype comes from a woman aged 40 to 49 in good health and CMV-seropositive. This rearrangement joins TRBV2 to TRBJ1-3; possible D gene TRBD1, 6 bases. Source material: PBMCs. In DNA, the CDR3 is TGTGCCAGCAGCATGCGGACAGTTTTACTCTCTGGAAACACCATATATTTT. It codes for CASSMRTVLLSGNTIYF.